What follows describes a single T cell receptor beta chain. Per the germline V gene, CDR1 is SGHTA and CDR2 is FQGNSA. This CDR3 is built from 14 residues. The V segment lost 5 bases and the J segment 12 bases; nucleotides outside the gene matches: 14. This sample stems from a study of cytomegalovirus exposure and HLA in healthy donors. Data came from immunoSEQ multiplex PCR; TCRdb stores just in-frame clones and leaves some out. This table has around 220,000 clones, around 80% appearing once. The clonotype originates from a woman in her 30s in good health and CMV-seropositive. The chain has TRBV7-2 and TRBJ2-7, with 9 bases identical to TRBD1. Material: PBMCs. The CDR3 loop is CASSASGTGYVRYF. The CDR3 DNA reads as TGTGCCAGCAGCGCCTCCGGGACAGGGTACGTTCGGTACTTC.